This T cell receptor beta chain was identified in a study of shared clonotypes between healthy human individuals. Broader study findings: It was anticipated that sequencing depth would influence how many clonotypes donors shared. Naive CD4 clonotypes overlapped across a handful of donors at approximately 5.5%. Specimens sampled were limited to blood, with tissue repertoires likely differing. Inspection by rarefaction showed sorted-subset sequencing to be incomplete despite large depth.

V shed 5 bases, J shed 5 bases, and the junction held 8 bases outside the gene matches. CDR1 and CDR2 (germline): SNHLY, FYNNEI. This CDR3 region has 14 residues. Only in-frame clones appear in the TCRdb table, and some are missing; sequencing was by immunoSEQ multiplex PCR. The sample consists of hundreds of thousands of clones, roughly 96% of them appearing once. Positively selected for CCR7, the CD45RO-negative cells used as naive CD8 cells excluded terminally differentiated effector memory CD45RA+ cells. Turning to this clone: Its specificity is not known.

The rearrangement uses TRBV2 and TRBJ2-5; TRBD1 matches 7 bases. The clonotype comes from a man under 40 in good health. Sample: naive CD8+ T cells sorted from blood. CDR3 DNA: TGTGCCAGCAGTACCCCGGACAGGATGGAGACCCAGTACTTC. The encoded protein is CASSTPDRMETQYF.